This TCR beta chain was sequenced in a study of patients and donors after allogeneic stem cell transplantation (dated by TCRdb to 2019 to 2021). As for this clonotype: Its antigen remains undetermined. Base qualities are not provided; no much larger clone lies one nucleotide away.

The method was RT-PCR. Sequencing used a NextSeq 550. TCRdb took the public reads, trimmed them with fastp at Q25, ran MiXCR for clone calling and kept in-frame beta chains. For every CDR3 protein sequence, its rows merge into one entry that carries the most common genes and DNA. This sample holds about a million distinct CDR3 sequences; more than 15% were observed only once. Jointly, the top ten make up around 6% of the sample. V was cut back by 7 bases and J by 4 bases, leaving a gap of 17 bases between them. The CDR3 contains 15 residues, cysteine and phenylalanine counted. Only the CDR3 DNA is retained, 45 bases long and in frame from the first base. Per the germline V gene, SGHVS is the CDR1 and FNYEAQ is the CDR2.

The V and J segments used are TRBV7-6 and TRBJ2-1; the D gene is perhaps TRBD1, on 6 matching bases. Sequences were obtained from blood, either unsorted or a sorted T cell fraction (not recorded which). The TCR originated in a human donor who was either an allogeneic HSCT recipient or a stem cell or donor lymphocyte infusion donor (not recorded which). It is not recorded whose cells these are; they may come from a transplant donor. The CDR3 region reads CASTKTGSAYNEQFF. The nucleotides are TGTGCCAGCACCAAAACAGGGTCGGCATACAATGAGCAGTTCTTC.